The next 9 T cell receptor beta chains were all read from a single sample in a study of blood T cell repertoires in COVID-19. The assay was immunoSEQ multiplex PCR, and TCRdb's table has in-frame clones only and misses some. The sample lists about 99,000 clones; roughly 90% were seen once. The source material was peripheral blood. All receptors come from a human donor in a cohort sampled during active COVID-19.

The CDR3 coding sequence is TGTGCCAGCTCACCACCGACAGGTAGAGCCTACGAGCAGTACTTC. Protein sequence: CASSPPTGRAYEQYF. The chain joins TRBV18 to TRBJ2-7, with D perhaps TRBD1 (6 bases). The germline V gene has CDR1 KGHSH and CDR2 LQKENI. V was trimmed by 0 bases and J by 2 bases, leaving 11 bases between them. The length of the CDR3 is 15 residues.

CDR3 in amino acids: CAISERSGTGVNTEAFF. CDR3 nucleotides: TGTGCCATCAGTGAGAGGTCGGGGACAGGAGTGAACACTGAAGCTTTCTTT. This rearrangement joins TRBV10-3 to TRBJ1-1; 8 nucleotides line up with TRBD1. CDR1 and CDR2 (germline): ENHRY, SYGVKD. V lost 2 bases and J lost 0; bases outside the gene matches: 8. The CDR3 consists of 17 residues.

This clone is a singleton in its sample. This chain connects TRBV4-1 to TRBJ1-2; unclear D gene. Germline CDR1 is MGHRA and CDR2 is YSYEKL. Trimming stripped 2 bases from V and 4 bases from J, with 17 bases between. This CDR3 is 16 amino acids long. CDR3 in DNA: TGCGCCAGCAGCCAATCCCGAGTAATCGGGAGCTATGGCTACACCTTC. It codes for CASSQSRVIGSYGYTF.

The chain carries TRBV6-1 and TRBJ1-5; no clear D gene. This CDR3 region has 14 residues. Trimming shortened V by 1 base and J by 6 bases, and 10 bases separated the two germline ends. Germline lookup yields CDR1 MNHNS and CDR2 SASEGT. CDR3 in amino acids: CASSEGSVGQPQHF. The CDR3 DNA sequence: TGTGCCAGCAGTGAAGGCAGCGTCGGTCAGCCCCAGCATTTT.

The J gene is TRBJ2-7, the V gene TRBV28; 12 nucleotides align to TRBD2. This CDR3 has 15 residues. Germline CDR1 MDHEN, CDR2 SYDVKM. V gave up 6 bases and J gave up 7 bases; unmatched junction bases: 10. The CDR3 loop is CASSVGLAGRGEQYF. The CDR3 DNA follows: TGTGCCAGCAGCGTCGGACTAGCGGGGCGGGGGGAGCAGTACTTC.

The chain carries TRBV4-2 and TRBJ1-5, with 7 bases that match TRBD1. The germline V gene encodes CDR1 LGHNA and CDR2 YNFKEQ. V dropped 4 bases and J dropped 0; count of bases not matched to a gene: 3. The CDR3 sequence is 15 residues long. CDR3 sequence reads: CASSRGQDSNQPQHF. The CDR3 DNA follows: TGTGCCAGCAGCCGAGGACAGGATAGCAATCAGCCCCAGCATTTT.

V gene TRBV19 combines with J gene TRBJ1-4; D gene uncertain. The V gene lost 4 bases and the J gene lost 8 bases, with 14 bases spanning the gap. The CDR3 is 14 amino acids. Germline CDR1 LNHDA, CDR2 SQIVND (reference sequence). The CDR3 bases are TGTGCCAGTAGTAACGGGTTCGTCGGGGAAAAACTGTTTTTT. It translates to CASSNGFVGEKLFF.

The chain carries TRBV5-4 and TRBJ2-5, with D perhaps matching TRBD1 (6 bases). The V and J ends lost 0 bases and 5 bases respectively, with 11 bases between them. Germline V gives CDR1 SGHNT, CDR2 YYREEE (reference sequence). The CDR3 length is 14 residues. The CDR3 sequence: CASSLDVGGETQYF. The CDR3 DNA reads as TGTGCCAGCAGCTTGGACGTAGGGGGTGAGACCCAGTACTTC. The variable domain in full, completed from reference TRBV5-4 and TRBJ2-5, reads ETGVTQSPTHLIKTRGQQVTLRCSSQSGHNTVSWYQQALGQGPQFIFQYYREEENGRGNFPPRFSGLQFPNYSSELNVNALELDDSALYLCASSLDVGGETQYFGPGTRLLVL.

The CDR3 spells CASIRGGMTYEQYF. The CDR3 DNA sequence: TGTGCCAGCATCCGAGGGGGCATGACCTACGAGCAGTACTTC. The rearrangement links TRBV28 to TRBJ2-7; 7 bases are a match to TRBD1. V was pared by 7 bases and J by 2 bases, with 8 bases of the junction left unmatched. CDR3 size: 14 residues. Germline CDR1 is MDHEN and CDR2 is SYDVKM.